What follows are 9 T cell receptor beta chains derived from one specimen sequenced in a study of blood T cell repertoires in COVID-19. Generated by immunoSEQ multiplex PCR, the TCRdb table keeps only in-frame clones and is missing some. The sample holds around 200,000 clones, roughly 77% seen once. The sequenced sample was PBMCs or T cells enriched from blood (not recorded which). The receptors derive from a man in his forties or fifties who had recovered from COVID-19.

CDR3 coding DNA: TGTGCCAGCAGCGCCGGAGGGGGGGAGAACACTGAAGCTTTCTTT. Translating it yields CASSAGGGENTEAFF. V gene TRBV9 combines with J gene TRBJ1-1; possible D gene TRBD1, 6 bases. CDR1 is SGDLS, CDR2 YYNGEE, per germline. This CDR3 comprises 15 residues. Trimming shortened V by 3 bases and J by 1 base, and 13 bases separated the two germline ends.

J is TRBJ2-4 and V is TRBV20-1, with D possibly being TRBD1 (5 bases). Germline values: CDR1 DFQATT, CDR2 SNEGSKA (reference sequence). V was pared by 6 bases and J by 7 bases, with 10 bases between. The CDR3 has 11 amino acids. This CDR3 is CSAEDSNIQYF. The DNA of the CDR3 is TGCAGTGCCGAAGACAGTAACATTCAGTACTTC.

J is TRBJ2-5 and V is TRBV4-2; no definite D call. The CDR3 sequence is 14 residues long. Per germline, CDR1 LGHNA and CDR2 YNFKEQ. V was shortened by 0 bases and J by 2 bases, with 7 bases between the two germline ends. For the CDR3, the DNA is TGTGCCAGCAGCCAAGATCGGTTTCAAGAGACCCAGTACTTC. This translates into CASSQDRFQETQYF.

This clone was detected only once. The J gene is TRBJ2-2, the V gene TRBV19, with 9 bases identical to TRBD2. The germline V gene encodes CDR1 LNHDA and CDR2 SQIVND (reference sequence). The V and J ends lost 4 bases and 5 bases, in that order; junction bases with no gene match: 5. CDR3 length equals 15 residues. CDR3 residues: CASSTGTSFTGELFF. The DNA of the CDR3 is TGTGCCAGTAGTACCGGGACTAGCTTTACCGGGGAGCTGTTTTTT.

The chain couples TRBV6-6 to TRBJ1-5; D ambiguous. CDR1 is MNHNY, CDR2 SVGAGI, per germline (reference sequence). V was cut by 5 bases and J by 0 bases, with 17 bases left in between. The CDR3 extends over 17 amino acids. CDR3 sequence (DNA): TGTGCCAGCAGTCCGACCAGGACTGGTTATAGCAATCAGCCCCAGCATTTT. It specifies CASSPTRTGYSNQPQHF.

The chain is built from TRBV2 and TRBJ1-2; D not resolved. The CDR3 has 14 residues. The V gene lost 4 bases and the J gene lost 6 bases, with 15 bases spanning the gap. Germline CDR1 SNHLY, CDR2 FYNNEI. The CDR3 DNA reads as TGTGCCAGCAGTGTGGAGGCACAGAGAGATGGCTACACCTTC. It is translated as CASSVEAQRDGYTF.

The CDR3: CASSKAGGPTDTQYF. Here the CDR3 DNA reads TGTGCCAGTAGTAAAGCGGGGGGGCCGACAGATACGCAGTATTTT. The chain is built from TRBV19 and TRBJ2-3; 10 bases agree with TRBD2. From germline, CDR1 is LNHDA and CDR2 SQIVND (reference sequence). The V segment lost 4 bases and the J segment 3 bases; nucleotides outside the gene matches: 4. The CDR3 extends over 15 amino acids.

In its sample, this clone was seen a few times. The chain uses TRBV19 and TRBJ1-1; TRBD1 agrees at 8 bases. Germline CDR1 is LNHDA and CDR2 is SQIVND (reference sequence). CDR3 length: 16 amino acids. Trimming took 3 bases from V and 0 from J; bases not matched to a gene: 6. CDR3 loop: CASSIWTGSMNTEAFF. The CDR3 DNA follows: TGTGCCAGTAGTATCTGGACAGGGTCCATGAACACTGAAGCTTTCTTT.

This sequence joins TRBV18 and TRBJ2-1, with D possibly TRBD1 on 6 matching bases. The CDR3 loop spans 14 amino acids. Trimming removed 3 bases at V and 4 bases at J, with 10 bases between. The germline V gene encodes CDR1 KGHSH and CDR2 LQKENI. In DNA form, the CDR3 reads TGTGCCAGCTCACCCGAGGACAGATACAATGAGCAGTTCTTC. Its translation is CASSPEDRYNEQFF. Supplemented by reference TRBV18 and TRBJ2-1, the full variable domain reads NAGVMQNPRHLVRRRGQEARLRCSPMKGHSHVYWYRQLPEEGLKFMVYLQKENIIDESGMPKERFSAEFPKEGPSILRIQQVVRGDSAAYFCASSPEDRYNEQFFGPGTRLTVL.